Shown below are 18 T cell receptor beta chains from a single sample sequenced in a study of shared clonotypes between healthy human individuals. Assay: immunoSEQ multiplex PCR; the TCRdb copy retains only in-frame clones and omits some. The sample shows some 2,000,000 clones, around 95% of them seen only once. Material: naive CD4+ T cells sorted from blood. Stated subset: CD45RA+ positively selected. The receptors come from a man younger than 35 in good health.

The chain links TRBV12-5 to TRBJ2-1; D is uncertain. The CDR3 contains 13 residues. V lost 6 bases and J 1 base, leaving 7 bases between the germline ends. In germline, CDR1 is LGHNT, CDR2 FRNRAP. CDR3 nucleotide sequence: TGTGCTAGTGGCGGGTTATCCTACAATGAGCAGTTCTTC. Its protein is CASGGLSYNEQFF.

V and J are TRBV10-3 and TRBJ1-5, with no clear D. V lost 3 bases and J lost 0, with 9 bases in between. The CDR3 contains 15 residues. CDR1 is ENHRY and CDR2 is SYGVKD in the germline V gene. CDR3 bases: TGTGCCATCAGTGAAGGAGGCCATAGCAATCAGCCCCAGCATTTT. Translating gives CAISEGGHSNQPQHF.

To note about this clone: At the DNA level, this CDR3 is encoded by other sequences in the same sample as well. This chain links TRBV7-2 with TRBJ2-3, with TRBD1 matching over 7 bases. V lost 5 bases and J lost 2; bases outside the gene matches: 4. Per germline, CDR1 SGHTA and CDR2 FQGNSA. This CDR3 contains 14 residues. As DNA, the CDR3 is TGTGCCAGCAGCCTCGACAGGGTCACAGATACGCAGTATTTT. This codes for CASSLDRVTDTQYF.

The rearrangement uses TRBV4-1 and TRBJ2-7; 8 positions agree with TRBD1. V gave up 0 bases and J gave up 7 bases; unmatched junction bases: 11. This CDR3 has 16 amino acids. CDR1 and CDR2 from the germline V gene are MGHRA and YSYEKL. The CDR3 bases are TGCGCCAGCAGCCAAGAGACTAACAGGGGGGCGGGTGAGCAGTACTTC. Translated: CASSQETNRGAGEQYF.

J is TRBJ2-1 and V is TRBV5-6; 14 bases line up with TRBD2. The CDR3 sequence is 16 residues long. Per germline, CDR1 SGHDT and CDR2 YYEEEE. The ends lost 4 bases at V and 10 bases at J; junction bases unmatched: 10. Here the CDR3 reads CASSRRGTSGREEQFF. The CDR3 DNA sequence: TGTGCCAGCAGCCGAAGAGGGACTAGCGGGAGAGAGGAGCAGTTCTTC.

The chain carries TRBV19 and TRBJ2-3, with D perhaps matching TRBD1 or TRBD2 (5 bases each). The V gene's germline CDR1 is LNHDA and CDR2 SQIVND (reference sequence). Trimming stripped 9 bases from V and 2 bases from J, with 18 bases between. This CDR3 is 15 amino acids long. CDR3 DNA: TGTGCCAGCGCCCAAGGGGACGGAAACACAGATACGCAGTATTTT. Translation: CASAQGDGNTDTQYF.

V gene TRBV10-3 combines with J gene TRBJ2-7; tentatively, D is TRBD1 (6 bases). The CDR3 is made up of 12 amino acids. Germline V gene lookup returns CDR1 ENHRY and CDR2 SYGVKD. The V end was cut by 4 bases, the J end by 7 bases, with 11 bases between. The CDR3 nucleotides read TGTGCCATCAGTGGATGGGGGCTTGAGCAGTACTTC. This codes for CAISGWGLEQYF.

This clone was counted once. The rearrangement links TRBV5-4 to TRBJ1-1; 7 bases are a match to TRBD1. The length of the CDR3 is 15 residues. Germline values: CDR1 SGHNT, CDR2 YYREEE (reference sequence). Losses at the gene ends were 2 bases for V and 6 bases for J; bases not matched to a gene: 10. In nucleotides, the CDR3 is TGTGCCAGCAGCTTTGCGCAGGGGGTGGGTGCTGAAGCTTTCTTT. Protein sequence: CASSFAQGVGAEAFF.

The gene calls are TRBV28 and TRBJ1-2, with D unclear. The CDR3 sequence is 15 residues long. V was clipped by 8 bases and J by 2 bases, with 18 bases between them. Germline V CDR1 and CDR2: MDHEN, SYDVKM. CDR3 DNA sequence: TGTGCCAGCGGGCTTCGGGATCCACGAAACTATGGCTACACCTTC. Protein product: CASGLRDPRNYGYTF.

This chain connects TRBV9 to TRBJ1-3; TRBD1 matches at 7 bases. The CDR3 totals 16 residues. Trimming took 3 bases from V and 0 from J; bases not matched to a gene: 6. The germline gives CDR1 SGDLS, CDR2 YYNGEE. CDR3 loop: CASSGGDSRSGNTIYF. The CDR3 coding sequence is TGTGCCAGCAGCGGAGGGGACAGCCGCTCTGGAAACACCATATATTTT.

The V call is TRBV11-1, the J call TRBJ2-6; TRBD1 or TRBD2 may be the D gene (7 bases each). V was trimmed by 6 bases and J by 2 bases, leaving 14 bases between them. This CDR3 has 16 residues. CDR1 is SGHAT, CDR2 FQDESV, per germline (reference sequence). CDR3: CASSWEGATGANVLTF. DNA of the CDR3: TGTGCCAGCAGTTGGGAGGGGGCAACTGGGGCCAACGTCCTGACTTTC.

The chain carries TRBV19 and TRBJ1-2; possibly TRBD1 for D (5 bases). Trimming left V 5 bases short and J 12 bases short, with 16 bases between. The length of the CDR3 is 12 residues. The germline CDR1 and CDR2 sequences are LNHDA and SQIVND (reference sequence). The CDR3, as DNA: TGTGCCAGTAGTTTAAAGGGACGAGAGGACACCTTC. Translating gives CASSLKGREDTF.

The V and J genes are TRBV28 and TRBJ1-6; D gene ambiguous. V was pared by 4 bases and J by 3 bases, with 10 bases between. CDR3 length equals 15 residues. Germline-derived CDR1 and CDR2 are MDHEN and SYDVKM. The CDR3 coding sequence is TGTGCCAGCAGTTCAGGACGTTTCTATAATTCACCCCTCCACTTT. It yields the protein CASSSGRFYNSPLHF.

V is TRBV2 and J is TRBJ2-1; D is tentatively TRBD1 or TRBD2 (5 bases each). The CDR3 covers 14 residues. Germline CDR1 and CDR2: SNHLY and FYNNEI. Trimming removed 6 bases at V and 10 bases at J, with 19 bases between. In nucleotides, the CDR3 is TGTGCCAGCAGCGCTCAGGACGGGGCGGTAGAGCAGTTCTTC. Translated: CASSAQDGAVEQFF.

V is TRBV11-3 and J is TRBJ2-5; possibly TRBD2 for D (6 bases). Germline V gene data show CDR1 as SGHNT and CDR2 as YENEEA. V lost 5 bases, J lost 5 bases, and 21 bases lay in between. This CDR3 is 16 amino acids long. CDR3 loop: CASSAGTGRGGETQYF. For the CDR3, the DNA is TGTGCCAGCAGCGCTGGAACAGGACGCGGAGGGGAGACCCAGTACTTC. Complete variable domain (other parts from reference TRBV11-3 and TRBJ2-5): EAGVVQSPRYKIIEKKQPVAFWCNPISGHNTLYWYLQNLGQGPELLIRYENEEAVDDSQLPKDRFSAERLKGVDSTLKIQPAELGDSAVYLCASSAGTGRGGETQYFGPGTRLLVL.

The chain links TRBV2 to TRBJ2-1, with 7 bases fitting TRBD2. The length of the CDR3 is 14 residues. Per the germline V gene, CDR1 is SNHLY and CDR2 is FYNNEI. The V gene end was trimmed by 8 bases and the J gene end by 10 bases; junction bases not matched to a gene: 14. The CDR3 DNA reads TGTGCCAGCTTTATTTCGGGACTACCGGGGGAGCAGTTCTTC. Its translation: CASFISGLPGEQFF.

This chain links TRBV18 with TRBJ1-1; the D gene is possibly TRBD1 (6 bases). The CDR3 is 14 amino acids. Trimming stripped 6 bases from V and 3 bases from J, with 14 bases between. Germline V gene lookup returns CDR1 KGHSH and CDR2 LQKENI. The CDR3 region is CASSSNEGDTEAFF. CDR3 DNA sequence: TGTGCCAGCTCTTCTAACGAGGGGGACACTGAAGCTTTCTTT.

Notes on this clone: This sample includes further DNA sequences coding for the same CDR3. This sequence joins TRBV20-1 and TRBJ1-4; D call uncertain. CDR1 is DFQATT, CDR2 SNEGSKA, per germline (reference sequence). The V and J ends lost 3 bases and 5 bases respectively, with 4 bases between them. The CDR3 sequence is 11 residues long. CDR3 bases: TGCAGTGCTAGTTCAAATGAAAAACTGTTTTTT. It yields the protein CSASSNEKLFF.